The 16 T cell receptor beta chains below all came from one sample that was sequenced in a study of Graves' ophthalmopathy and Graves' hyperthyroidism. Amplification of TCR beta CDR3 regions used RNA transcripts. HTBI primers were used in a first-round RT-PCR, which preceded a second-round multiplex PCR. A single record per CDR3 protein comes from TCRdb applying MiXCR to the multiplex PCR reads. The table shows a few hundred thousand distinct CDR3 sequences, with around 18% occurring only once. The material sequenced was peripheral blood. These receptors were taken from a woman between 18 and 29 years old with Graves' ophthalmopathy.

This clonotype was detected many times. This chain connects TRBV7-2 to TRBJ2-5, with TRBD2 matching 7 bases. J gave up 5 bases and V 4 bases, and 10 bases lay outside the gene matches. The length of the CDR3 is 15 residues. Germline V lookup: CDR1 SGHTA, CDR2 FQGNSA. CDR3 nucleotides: TGTGCCAGCAGCTCCCCCGGGGGAGGGGTGGAGACCCAGTACTTC. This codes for CASSSPGGGVETQYF.

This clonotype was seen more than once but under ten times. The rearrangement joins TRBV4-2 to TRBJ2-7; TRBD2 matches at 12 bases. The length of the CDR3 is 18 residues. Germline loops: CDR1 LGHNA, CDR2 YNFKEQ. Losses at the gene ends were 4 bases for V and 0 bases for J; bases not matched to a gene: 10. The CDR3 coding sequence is TGTGCCAGCAGCCCCACGGGACTAGCGGGTTCCTTCTCCTACGAGCAGTACTTC. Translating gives CASSPTGLAGSFSYEQYF.

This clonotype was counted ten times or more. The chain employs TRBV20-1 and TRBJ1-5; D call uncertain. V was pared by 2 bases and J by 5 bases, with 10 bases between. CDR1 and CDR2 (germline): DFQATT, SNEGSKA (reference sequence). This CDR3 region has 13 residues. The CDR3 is CSARWGKDQPQHF. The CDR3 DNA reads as TGCAGTGCTAGATGGGGTAAGGATCAGCCCCAGCATTTT.

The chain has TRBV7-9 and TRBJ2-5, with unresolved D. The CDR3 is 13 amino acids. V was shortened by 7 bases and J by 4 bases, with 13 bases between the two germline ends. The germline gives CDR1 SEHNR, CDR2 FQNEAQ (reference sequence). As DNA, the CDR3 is TGTGCCAGCAAAAAACTGGTAGGAGAGACCCAGTACTTC. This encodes CASKKLVGETQYF.

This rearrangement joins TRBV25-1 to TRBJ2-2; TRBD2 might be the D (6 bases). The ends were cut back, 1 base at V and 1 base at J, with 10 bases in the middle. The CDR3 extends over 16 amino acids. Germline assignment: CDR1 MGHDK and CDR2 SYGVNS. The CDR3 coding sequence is TGTGCCAGCAGTGAATTAGGGGACTGGAACACCGGGGAGCTGTTTTTT. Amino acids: CASSELGDWNTGELFF.

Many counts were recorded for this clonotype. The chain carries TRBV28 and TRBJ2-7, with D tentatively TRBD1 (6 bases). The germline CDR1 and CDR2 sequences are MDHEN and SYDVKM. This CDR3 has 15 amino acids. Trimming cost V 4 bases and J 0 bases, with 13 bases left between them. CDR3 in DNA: TGTGCCAGCAGTTCCCCGACAGGAGCCTCCTACGAGCAGTACTTC. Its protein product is CASSSPTGASYEQYF.

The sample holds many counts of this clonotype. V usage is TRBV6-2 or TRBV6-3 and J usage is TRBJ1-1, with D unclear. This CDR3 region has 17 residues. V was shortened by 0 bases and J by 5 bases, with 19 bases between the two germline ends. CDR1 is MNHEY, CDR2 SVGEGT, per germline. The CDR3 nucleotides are TGTGCCAGCAGTTACTCGTTCGACGGGTTCCGAAAGACTGAAGCTTTCTTT. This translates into CASSYSFDGFRKTEAFF.

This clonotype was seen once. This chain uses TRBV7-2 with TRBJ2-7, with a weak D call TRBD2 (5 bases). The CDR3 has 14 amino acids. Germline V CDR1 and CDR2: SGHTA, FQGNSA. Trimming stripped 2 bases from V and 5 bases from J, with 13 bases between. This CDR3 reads CASSLTRTADEQYF. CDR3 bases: TGTGCCAGCAGCTTAACTAGAACGGCGGACGAGCAGTACTTC.

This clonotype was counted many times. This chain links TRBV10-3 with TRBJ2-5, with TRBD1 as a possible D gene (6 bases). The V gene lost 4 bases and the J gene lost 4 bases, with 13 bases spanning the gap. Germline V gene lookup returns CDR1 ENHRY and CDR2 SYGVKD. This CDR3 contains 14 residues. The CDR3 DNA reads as TGTGCCATCAGTGCAACAGGGCGCCCAGAGACCCAGTACTTC. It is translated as CAISATGRPETQYF.

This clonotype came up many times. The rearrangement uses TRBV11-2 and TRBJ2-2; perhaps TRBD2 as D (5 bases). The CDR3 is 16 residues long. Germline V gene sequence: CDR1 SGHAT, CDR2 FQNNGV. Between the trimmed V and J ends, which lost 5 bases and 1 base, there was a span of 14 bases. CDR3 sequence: CASSPEGCENTGELFF. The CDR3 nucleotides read TGTGCCAGCAGCCCCGAGGGCTGTGAGAACACCGGGGAGCTGTTTTTT.

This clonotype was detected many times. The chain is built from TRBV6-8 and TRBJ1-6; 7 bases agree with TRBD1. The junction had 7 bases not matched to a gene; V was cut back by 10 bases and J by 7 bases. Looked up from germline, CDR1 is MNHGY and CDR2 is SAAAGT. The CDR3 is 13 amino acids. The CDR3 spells CANDRDRNSPLHF. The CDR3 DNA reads TGTGCCAATGACAGGGACAGAAATTCACCCCTCCACTTT.

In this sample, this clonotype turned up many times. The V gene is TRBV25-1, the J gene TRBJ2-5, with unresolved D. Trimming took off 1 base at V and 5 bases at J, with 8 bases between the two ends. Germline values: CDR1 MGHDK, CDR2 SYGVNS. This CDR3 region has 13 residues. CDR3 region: CASSELGFETQYF. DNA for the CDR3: TGTGCCAGCAGTGAATTGGGTTTCGAGACCCAGTACTTC. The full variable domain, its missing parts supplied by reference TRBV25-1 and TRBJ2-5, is EADIYQTPRYLVIGTGKKITLECSQTMGHDKMYWYQQDPGMELHLIHYSYGVNSTEKGDLSSESTVSRIRTEHFPLTLESARPSHTSQYLCASSELGFETQYFGPGTRLLVL.

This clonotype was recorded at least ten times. This CDR3 reads CASSFARVGDYGYTF. CDR3 coding DNA: TGTGCCAGCAGTTTCGCCAGGGTGGGAGACTATGGCTACACCTTC. The chain recombines TRBV28 with TRBJ1-2, with a weak D call TRBD1 (5 bases). V lost 3 bases, J lost 3 bases, and 14 bases lay in between. CDR1 and CDR2 (germline): MDHEN, SYDVKM. The CDR3 is 15 residues long.

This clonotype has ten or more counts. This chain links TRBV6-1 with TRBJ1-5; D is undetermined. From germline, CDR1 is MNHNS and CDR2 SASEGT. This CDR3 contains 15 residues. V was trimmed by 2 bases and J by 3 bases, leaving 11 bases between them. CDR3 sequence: CASSEKVVLNQPQHF. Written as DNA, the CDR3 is TGTGCCAGCAGTGAAAAGGTCGTGCTCAATCAGCCCCAGCATTTT.

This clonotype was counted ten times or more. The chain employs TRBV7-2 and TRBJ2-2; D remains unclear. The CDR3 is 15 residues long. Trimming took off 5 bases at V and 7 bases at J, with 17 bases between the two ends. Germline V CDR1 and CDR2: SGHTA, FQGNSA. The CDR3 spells CASSPEARGIGELFF. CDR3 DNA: TGTGCCAGCAGCCCCGAAGCGCGTGGAATCGGGGAGCTGTTTTTT.

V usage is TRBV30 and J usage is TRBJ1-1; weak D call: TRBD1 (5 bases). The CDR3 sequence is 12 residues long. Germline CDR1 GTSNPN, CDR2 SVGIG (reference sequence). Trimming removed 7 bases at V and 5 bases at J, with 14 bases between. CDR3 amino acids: CALLGGKTEAFF. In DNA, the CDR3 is TGTGCCTTACTCGGGGGGAAAACTGAAGCTTTCTTT. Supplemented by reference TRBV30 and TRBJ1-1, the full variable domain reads SQTIHQWPATLVQPVGSPLSLECTVEGTSNPNLYWYRQAAGRGLQLLFYSVGIGQISSEVPQNLSASRPQDRQFILSSKKLLLSDSGFYLCALLGGKTEAFFGQGTRLTVV.